This T cell receptor beta chain was retrieved from a study of blood T cells in healthy people across ages. The CDR3 has 11 amino acids. Together with a sample-barcoded 5' primer, a J-beta primer mix was included in a second PCR lasting about 7 to 11 cycles. A template-switch adaptor that had 12 random nucleotides put a tag on each cDNA molecule. TCRdb reprocessed the 5' RACE reads via MiXCR and lists one record per CDR3 protein. In the table there are just over 1 million distinct CDR3 sequences, 40% to 50% of which are singletons. This clonotype was seen repeatedly, ten times or more. Its antigen is as yet unknown. One junction end does not reproduce the germline sequence, and a read error may be involved. Findings and caveats of the study: Because sorting was not performed, PBMCs prevented conclusive naive versus antigen-experienced comparison.

This rearrangement joins TRBV12-3 or TRBV12-4 to TRBJ2-1; a weak D match, TRBD1 (6 bases). This sequence originates from a woman aged 55-69 years in good health. Sequencing input: blood. The CDR3 here is CASSLGGEQFF. CDR3 DNA: TGTGCCAGCAGCTTAGGGGGTGAGCAGTTCTTC.